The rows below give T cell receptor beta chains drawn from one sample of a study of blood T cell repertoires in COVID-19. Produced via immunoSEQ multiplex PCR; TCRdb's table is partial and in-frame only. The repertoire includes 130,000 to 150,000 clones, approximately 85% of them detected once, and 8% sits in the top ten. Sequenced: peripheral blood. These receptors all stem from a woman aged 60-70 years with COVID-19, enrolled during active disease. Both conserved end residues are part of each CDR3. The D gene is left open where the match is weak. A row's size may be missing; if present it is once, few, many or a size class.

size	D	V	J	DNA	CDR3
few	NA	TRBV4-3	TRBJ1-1	TGCGCCAGCAGCCAAGATACGAGGAACACTGAAGCTTTCTTT	CASSQDTRNTEAFF
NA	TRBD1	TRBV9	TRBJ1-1	TGTGCCAGCAGCGTAGTACAGGGGGCGAACACTGAAGCTTTCTTT	CASSVVQGANTEAFF
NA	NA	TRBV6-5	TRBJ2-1	TGTGCCAGCAGTTACGCCGGGGACAATGAGCAGTTCTTC	CASSYAGDNEQFF
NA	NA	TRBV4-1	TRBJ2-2	TGCGCCAGCAGCCAAGGCCCGGGAAGCGACACCGGGGAGCTGTTTTTT	CASSQGPGSDTGELFF
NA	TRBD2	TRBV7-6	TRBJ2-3	TGTGCCAGCAGCTTAGTCAAACTAGCGGGGGGGCTGACAGATACGCAGTATTTT	CASSLVKLAGGLTDTQYF
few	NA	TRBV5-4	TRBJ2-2	TGTGCCAGCAGCTCATCCGGGGGAGCCGGGGAGCTGTTTTTT	CASSSSGGAGELFF
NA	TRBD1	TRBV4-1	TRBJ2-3	TGCGCCAGCAGCCAAGTCCGGACAGGCCGGGCAACTGGTACGCAGTATTTT	CASSQVRTGRATGTQYF
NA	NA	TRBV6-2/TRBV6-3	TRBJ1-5	TGTGCCAGCAGTTTTAATCAGGGGCAGCCCCAGCATTTT	CASSFNQGQPQHF
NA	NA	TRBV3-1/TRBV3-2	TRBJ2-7	TGTGCCAGCAGCCAAGATGCGGCACCCTACGAGCAGTACTTC	CASSQDAAPYEQYF
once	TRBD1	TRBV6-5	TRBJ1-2	TGTGCCAGCAGTTACGGCCAGGGGGCCTTCCTTGGCTACACCTTC	CASSYGQGAFLGYTF
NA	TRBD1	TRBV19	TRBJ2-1	TGTGCCAGTAGTATTTCACCGGGACAGGGGATGGGTGAGCAGTTCTTC	CASSISPGQGMGEQFF
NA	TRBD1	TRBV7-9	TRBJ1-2	TGTGCCAGCAGCTTAGGGACAGGCGAGGCTGGCTACACCTTC	CASSLGTGEAGYTF
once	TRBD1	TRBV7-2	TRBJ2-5	TGTGCCAGCAGCTCGCAGGGGGCAGGAGAGACCCAGTACTTC	CASSSQGAGETQYF
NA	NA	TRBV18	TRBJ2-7	TGTGCCAGCTACGGTGGGGGGACCTACGAGCAGTACTTC	CASYGGGTYEQYF
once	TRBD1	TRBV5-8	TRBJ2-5	TGTGCCAGCAGCTTGGAGGGACAGGGGGCTTGGGAGACCCAGTACTTC	CASSLEGQGAWETQYF
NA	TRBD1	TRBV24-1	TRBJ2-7	TGTGCCACCAGTGAGGGACAGGCTTGGGGTTCCTACGAGCAGTACTTC	CATSEGQAWGSYEQYF
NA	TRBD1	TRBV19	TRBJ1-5	TGTGCCAGTAGTAGACTCCGGGACAGGGGGCCAGAACAGCCCCAGCATTTT	CASSRLRDRGPEQPQHF
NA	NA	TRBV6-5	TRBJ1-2	TGTGCCAGCAGTTACTCGTCAGCCAGGGCTGTCTATGGCTACACCTTC	CASSYSSARAVYGYTF
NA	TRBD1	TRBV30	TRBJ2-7	TGTGCCTGGACCGAAACAGGGGGCCTCTACGAGCAGTACTTC	CAWTETGGLYEQYF
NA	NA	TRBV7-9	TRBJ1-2	TGTGCCAGCAGGTGGCCAGGCTTCGACTATGGCTACACCTTC	CASRWPGFDYGYTF
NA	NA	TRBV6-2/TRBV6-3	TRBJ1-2	TGTGCCAGCAGTTACGGACGGGATGGGGATGGCTACACCTTC	CASSYGRDGDGYTF
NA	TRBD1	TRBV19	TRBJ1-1	TGTGCCAGTAGTATCCGGGACAGGGATGCTGAAGCTTTCTTT	CASSIRDRDAEAFF
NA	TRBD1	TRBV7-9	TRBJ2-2	TGTGCCAGCAGTCCCGACAGGGTGAACACCGGGGAGCTGTTTTTT	CASSPDRVNTGELFF
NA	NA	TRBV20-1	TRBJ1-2	TGCAGTGCTAGACCCCCTGATGGCTACACCTTC	CSARPPDGYTF
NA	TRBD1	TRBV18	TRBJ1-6	TGTGCCAGCTCACCATCCGGGACAGGCGATAATTCACCCCTCCACTTT	CASSPSGTGDNSPLHF
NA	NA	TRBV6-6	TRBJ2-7	TGTGCCAGCAGTTCGTTGGGTGGAGCCTACGAGCAGTACTTC	CASSSLGGAYEQYF
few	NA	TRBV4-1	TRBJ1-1	TGCGCCAGCAGCCAAAGACAGTACATGAACACTGAAGCTTTCTTT	CASSQRQYMNTEAFF
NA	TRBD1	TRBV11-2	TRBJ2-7	TGTGCCAGCAGCAGTCTCAGGGGGCTCTTATACGAGCAGTACTTC	CASSSLRGLLYEQYF
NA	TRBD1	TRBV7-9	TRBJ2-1	TGTGCCAGCAGCTTCCTACAGGGGTCGAATGAGCAGTTCTTC	CASSFLQGSNEQFF
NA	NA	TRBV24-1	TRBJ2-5	TGTGCCACCAGTGATTTTTTGGCCGAGGGCCAGTACTTC	CATSDFLAEGQYF
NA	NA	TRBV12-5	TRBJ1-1	TGTGCTAGTGGTTTCCTGACAGGTCGGAACACTGAAGCTTTCTTT	CASGFLTGRNTEAFF
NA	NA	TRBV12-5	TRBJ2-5	TGTCGTAGTGGTTTGGGGGGGACAGGAGGGGAACAAGAGACCCAGTACTTC	CRSGLGGTGGEQETQYF
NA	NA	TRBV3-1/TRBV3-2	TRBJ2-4	TGTGCCAGCAGGCACAGGCTTTTCGTGTACTTC	CASRHRLFVYF